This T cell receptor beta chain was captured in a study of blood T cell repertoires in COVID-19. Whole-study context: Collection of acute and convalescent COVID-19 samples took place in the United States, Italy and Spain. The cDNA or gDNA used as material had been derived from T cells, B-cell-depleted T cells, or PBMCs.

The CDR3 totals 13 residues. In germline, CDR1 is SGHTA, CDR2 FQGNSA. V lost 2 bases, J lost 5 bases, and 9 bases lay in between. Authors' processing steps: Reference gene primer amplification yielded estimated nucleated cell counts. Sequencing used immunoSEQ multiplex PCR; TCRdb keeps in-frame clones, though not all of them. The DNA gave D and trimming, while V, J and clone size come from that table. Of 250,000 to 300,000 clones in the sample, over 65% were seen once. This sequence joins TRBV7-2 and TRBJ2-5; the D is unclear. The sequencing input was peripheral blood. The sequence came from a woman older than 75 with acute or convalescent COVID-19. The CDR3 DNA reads TGTGCCAGCAGCTTAATGACATGGGAGACCCAGTACTTC. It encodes CASSLMTWETQYF.